This T cell receptor beta chain was sequenced during a study of tumor and adjacent non-tumor tissue in lung cancer. The library came from three nested PCR rounds adapted from ARM-PCR protocols. One entry per CDR3 protein results from TCRdb running MiXCR on the multiplex PCR reads. In the table there are more than 85,000 distinct CDR3 sequences, 60% to 80% of which are singletons. Comment on this clonotype: The junction departs from germline at one end; a sequencing error may be responsible.

This CDR3 contains 17 residues. Looked up from germline, CDR1 is MNHEY and CDR2 is SVGAGI. The template was RNA from unsorted bulk tissue. More than 3 cm separated this lung sample from the edge of the tumor. The rearrangement uses TRBV6-5 and TRBJ2-1; tentatively, D is TRBD1 or TRBD2 (6 bases each). The sequence was collected from a man between 60 and 75 years old with non-small cell lung cancer. Sequencing was done on a sample of distant non-tumor lung tissue. The CDR3 region is CASSNSIGGLPYNEQFF. The CDR3 coding sequence is TGTGCCAGCAGTAACTCGATAGGGGGGCTACCCTACAATGAGCAGTTCTTC.